This TCR beta chain was sequenced in a study of CD8 T cells in Susac syndrome (dated by TCRdb to about 2019). General notes on the study: Of the Susac syndrome patients who were sequenced, more than five had clinically active disease and about 8 were in clinical remission. Whether CD8+ T cell activation and differentiation in Susac syndrome was antigen driven was tested using repertoire sequencing. At blood withdrawal, Susac syndrome patients were either therapy-naive, taking corticosteroids (in some cases with IVIg as well), or taking IVIg alone. Beyond this particular receptor, the publication reports: The number of individuals in the TCR sequencing and HLA analysis was recognized as being relatively small. In patients with Susac syndrome, the CD4+ T cell repertoire showed no detectable clonal expansion.

Notes on this clonotype: Its binding antigen is unknown. No base quality information exists; no much larger clone differs at one position.

RNA was extracted with the RNeasy kit and about 0.5 to 1 ug was reverse transcribed using random hexamers. The immunoSEQ multiplex PCR assay, which covers 54 Vbeta and 13 Jbeta segments, was used to amplify TCR beta CDR3 regions. PCR amplification bias was corrected by using a synthetic template baseline for primer optimization and computational correction. The published analysis was carried out like this. Reads were annotated to V, D and J genes per IMGT and analyzed with immunoSEQ Analyzer, keeping only productive sequences. Clonality was computed as one minus Shannon entropy normalized by log2 of the number of productive unique sequences. For each patient and control, public and private clones were evaluated among the 100 most prevalent clones. Susac-specific clones were defined as absent from healthy and MS cohorts, about 1,100 published viral clones and other ImmuneACCESS disease sequences. The public reads were reanalyzed by TCRdb: fastp trimming at Q25, MiXCR alignment, in-frame beta chains only. Rows merge per CDR3 protein into single entries with the most common DNA and genes. The V and J calls come from TCRdb's annotation, not from the publication. For this sample the table gives roughly 250,000 distinct CDR3 sequences, of which almost 97% were detected only once. The ten largest clones represent less than 0.11% of the sample.

V is reduced by 3 bases and J by 0 bases, leaving a spacing of 7 bases between them. From the cysteine up to the phenylalanine, the CDR3 has a length of 13 residues. This entry keeps only the CDR3 DNA: 39 bases, framed from base 1. From a lookup of the germline V gene (reference sequence), CDR1 and CDR2 are DFQATT and SNEGSKA. Peripheral blood CD8+ and CD4+ T cells from healthy donors, Susac syndrome patients and multiple sclerosis patients were profiled using high-throughput TCR beta sequencing. The Susac syndrome patients fulfilled recently defined diagnostic criteria for either definite or probable disease. Bulk CD8+ and CD4+ T cells were purified by magnetic negative isolation, whereas CD8+ TEMRA cells were enriched by FACS. Blood was drawn into EDTA tubes, processed within 24 hours, and PBMCs were isolated by density gradient centrifugation. PBMCs intended for TCR sequencing were frozen in liquid nitrogen and were later thawed in a 37 degrees C water bath. The sorted or isolated CD4+, CD8+ and CD8+ TEMRA cells had a purity of 90% or higher.

The sequence joins TRBV20-1 to TRBJ2-3; too little of a D gene remains to name it. The specimen was CD4+ T cells from PBMCs. The origin of this receptor is a human donor with Susac syndrome. The sequence in DNA is TGCAGTGCTAGTTACGAAAGCACAGATACGCAGTATTTT. Translated, this gives CSASYESTDTQYF.